Below, one TCR beta chain is given with its context. A much bigger clone sits one base away, suggesting this may be a read error. The sample is drawn from a study of molecular identifiers for immune sequencing clone quantification. One entry per CDR3 protein, called by TCRdb with MiXCR from the PCR reads. The sample holds roughly 630,000 distinct CDR3 sequences, about 25% seen once. The CDR3 is 16 amino acids. The germline V and J ends were trimmed by 3 bases and 2 bases, with 11 bases remaining between them. Germline CDR1 is SGHDN and CDR2 is FVKESK. Specimen: naive CD8+ T cells from blood, with Jurkat cell RNA spiked in. Subset here: FACS-sorted CD8+CD4-CCR7+CD45RA+ naive T cells. The chain joins TRBV14 to TRBJ2-6; maybe TRBD2 (5 bases). The source is a human donor in good health. Some libraries in this study had Jurkat cell RNA spiked in. CDR3 bases: TGTGCCAGCAGCCAGTACATGGGAGCTGGGGCCAACGTCCTGACTTTC. Amino acid sequence: CASSQYMGAGANVLTF.